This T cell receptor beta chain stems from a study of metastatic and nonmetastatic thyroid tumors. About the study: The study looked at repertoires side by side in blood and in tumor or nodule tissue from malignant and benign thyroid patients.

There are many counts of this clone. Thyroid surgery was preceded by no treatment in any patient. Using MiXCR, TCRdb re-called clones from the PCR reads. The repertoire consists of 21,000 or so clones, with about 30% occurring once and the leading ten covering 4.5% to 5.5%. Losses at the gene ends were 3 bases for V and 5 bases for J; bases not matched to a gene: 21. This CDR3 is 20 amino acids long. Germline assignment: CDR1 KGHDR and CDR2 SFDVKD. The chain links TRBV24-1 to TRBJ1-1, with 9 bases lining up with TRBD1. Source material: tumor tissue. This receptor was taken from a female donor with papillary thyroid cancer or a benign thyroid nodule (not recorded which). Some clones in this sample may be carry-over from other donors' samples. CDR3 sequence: CATSDGKIQGANLVWTEAFF. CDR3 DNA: TGTGCCACCAGTGATGGCAAGATACAGGGGGCTAATTTGGTCTGGACTGAAGCTTTCTTT.